This T cell receptor (beta chain) was obtained from a study of T-cell memory formation after mild COVID-19. Regarding the study as a whole: Researchers found some responding clones in pre-infection memory, a sign that cross-reactive memory joined. A balance of CD4 and CD8 characterized clones contracting day 15 to 85, whereas later expanders leaned CD4+.

This clonotype was picked up a small number of times. The antigen is not known. Employing constant-segment primers, 5'RACE generated TCR alpha and TCR beta cDNA libraries bearing sample barcodes and UMIs. One entry per CDR3 protein, called by TCRdb with MiXCR from the 5' RACE reads. This repertoire shows 380,000 or so distinct CDR3 sequences, approximately 15% found once; its top ten account for about a fifth. V was pared by 3 bases and J by 10 bases, with 18 bases between. Per germline, CDR1 SQVTM and CDR2 ANQGSEA. The CDR3 consists of 13 residues. This chain joins TRBV29-1 and TRBJ1-2, with D tentatively TRBD1 (6 bases). The TCR originated in a man aged 18 to 29 who had mild COVID-19 (a few samples of this study predate the infection). Cell type and time point are not known. Sequenced input: PBMCs or a T cell subset sorted from them (not recorded which). In DNA form, the CDR3 reads TGCAGCGTTGATTATATCAGGGGCAGGGACTACACCTTC. Protein sequence: CSVDYIRGRDYTF.